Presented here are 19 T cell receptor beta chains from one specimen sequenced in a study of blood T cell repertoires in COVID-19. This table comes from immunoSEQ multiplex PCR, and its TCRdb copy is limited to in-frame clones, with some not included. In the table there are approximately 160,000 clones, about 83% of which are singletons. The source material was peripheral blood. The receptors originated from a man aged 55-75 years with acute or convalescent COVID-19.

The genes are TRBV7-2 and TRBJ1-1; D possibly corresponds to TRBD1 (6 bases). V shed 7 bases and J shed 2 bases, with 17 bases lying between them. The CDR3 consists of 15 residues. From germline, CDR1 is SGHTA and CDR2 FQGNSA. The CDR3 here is CASTQIPGGNTEAFF. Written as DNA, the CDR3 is TGTGCCAGCACCCAAATCCCGGGGGGCAACACTGAAGCTTTCTTT.

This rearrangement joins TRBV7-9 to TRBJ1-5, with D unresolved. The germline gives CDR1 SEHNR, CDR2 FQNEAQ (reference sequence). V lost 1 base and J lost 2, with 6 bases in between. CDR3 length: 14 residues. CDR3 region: CASSLGRGNQPQHF. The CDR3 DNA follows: TGTGCCAGCAGCTTAGGGCGGGGCAATCAGCCCCAGCATTTT. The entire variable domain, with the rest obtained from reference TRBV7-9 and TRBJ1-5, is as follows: DTGVSQNPRHKITKRGQNVTFRCDPISEHNRLYWYRQTLGQGPEFLTYFQNEAQLEKSRLLSDRFSAERPKGSFSTLEIQRTEQGDSAMYLCASSLGRGNQPQHFGDGTRLSIL.

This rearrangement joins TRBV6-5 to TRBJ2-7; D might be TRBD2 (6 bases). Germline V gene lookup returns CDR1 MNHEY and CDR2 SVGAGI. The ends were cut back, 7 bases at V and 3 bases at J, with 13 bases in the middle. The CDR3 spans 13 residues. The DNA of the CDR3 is TGTGCCAGCATGCGGGGAGCCTACTACGAGCAGTACTTC. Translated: CASMRGAYYEQYF.

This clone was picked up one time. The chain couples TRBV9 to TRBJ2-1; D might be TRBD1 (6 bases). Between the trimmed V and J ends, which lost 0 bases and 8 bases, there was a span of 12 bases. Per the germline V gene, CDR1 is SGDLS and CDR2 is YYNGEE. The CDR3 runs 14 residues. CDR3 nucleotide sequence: TGTGCCAGCAGCGTAGGTGGACGACAGGATGAGCAGTTCTTC. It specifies CASSVGGRQDEQFF.

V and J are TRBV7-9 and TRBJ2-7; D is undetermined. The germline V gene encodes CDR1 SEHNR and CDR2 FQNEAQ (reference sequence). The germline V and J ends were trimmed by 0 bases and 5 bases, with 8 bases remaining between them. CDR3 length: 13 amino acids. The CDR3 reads CASSLARSDEQYF. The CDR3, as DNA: TGTGCCAGCAGCTTAGCCAGGTCAGACGAGCAGTACTTC.

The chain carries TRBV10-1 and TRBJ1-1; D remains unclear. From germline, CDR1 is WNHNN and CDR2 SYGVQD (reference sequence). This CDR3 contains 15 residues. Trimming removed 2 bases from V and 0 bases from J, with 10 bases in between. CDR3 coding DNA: TGCGCCAGCAGTGAGGCGAGAGGTATGAACACTGAAGCTTTCTTT. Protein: CASSEARGMNTEAFF.

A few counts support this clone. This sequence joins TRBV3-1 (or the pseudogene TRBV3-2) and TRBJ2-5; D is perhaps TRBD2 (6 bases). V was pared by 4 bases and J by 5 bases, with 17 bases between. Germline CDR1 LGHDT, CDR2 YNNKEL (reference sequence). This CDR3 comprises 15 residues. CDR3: CASSLYRGEDETQYF. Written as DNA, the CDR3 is TGTGCCAGCAGCCTCTACCGCGGGGAGGATGAGACCCAGTACTTC.

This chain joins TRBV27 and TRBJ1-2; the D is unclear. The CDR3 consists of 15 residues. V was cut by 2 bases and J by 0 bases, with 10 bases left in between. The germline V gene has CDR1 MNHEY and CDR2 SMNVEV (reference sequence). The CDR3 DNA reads TGTGCCAGCAGTTTAAAACGGGAAGCTAACTATGGCTACACCTTC. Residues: CASSLKREANYGYTF.

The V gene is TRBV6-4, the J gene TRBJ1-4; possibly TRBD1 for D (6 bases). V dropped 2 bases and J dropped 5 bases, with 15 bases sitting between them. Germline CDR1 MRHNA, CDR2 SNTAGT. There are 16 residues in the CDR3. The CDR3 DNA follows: TGTGCCAGCAGTGACGGAAGAGGGCAGGGGAATGAAAAACTGTTTTTT. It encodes CASSDGRGQGNEKLFF.

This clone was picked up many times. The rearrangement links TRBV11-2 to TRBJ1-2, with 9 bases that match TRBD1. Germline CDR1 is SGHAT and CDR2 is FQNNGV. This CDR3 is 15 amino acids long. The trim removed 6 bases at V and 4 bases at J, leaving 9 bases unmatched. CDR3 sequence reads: CASRPIQGAGYGYTF. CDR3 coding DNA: TGTGCCAGCAGACCGATACAGGGGGCAGGCTATGGCTACACCTTC.

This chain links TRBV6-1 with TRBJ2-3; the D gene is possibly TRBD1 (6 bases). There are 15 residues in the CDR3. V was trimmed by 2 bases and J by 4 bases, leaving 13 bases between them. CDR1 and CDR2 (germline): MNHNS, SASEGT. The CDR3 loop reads CASSEFEEGADTQYF. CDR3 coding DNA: TGTGCCAGCAGTGAATTCGAAGAGGGGGCAGATACGCAGTATTTT.

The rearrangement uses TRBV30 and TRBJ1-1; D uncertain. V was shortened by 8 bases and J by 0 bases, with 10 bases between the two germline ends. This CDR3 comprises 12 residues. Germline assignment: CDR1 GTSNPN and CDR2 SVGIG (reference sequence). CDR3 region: CAIQTMNTEAFF. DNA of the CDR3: TGTGCCATACAGACTATGAACACTGAAGCTTTCTTT.

The CDR3 spells CASSLGGGGPVDTQYF. Here the CDR3 DNA reads TGTGCCAGCAGCTTGGGGGGCGGGGGGCCAGTGGATACGCAGTATTTT. This chain connects TRBV7-2 to TRBJ2-3; 8 positions match TRBD2. J was trimmed by 6 bases and V by 3 bases; bases with no gene match: 11. Germline V CDR1 and CDR2: SGHTA, FQGNSA. The CDR3 runs 16 residues.

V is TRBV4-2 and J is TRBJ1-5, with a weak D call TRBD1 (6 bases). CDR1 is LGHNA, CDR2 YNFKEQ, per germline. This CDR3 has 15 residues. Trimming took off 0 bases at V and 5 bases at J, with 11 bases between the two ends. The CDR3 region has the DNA TGTGCCAGCAGCCAAGATAACAGGGTGGATCAGCCCCAGCATTTT. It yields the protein CASSQDNRVDQPQHF.

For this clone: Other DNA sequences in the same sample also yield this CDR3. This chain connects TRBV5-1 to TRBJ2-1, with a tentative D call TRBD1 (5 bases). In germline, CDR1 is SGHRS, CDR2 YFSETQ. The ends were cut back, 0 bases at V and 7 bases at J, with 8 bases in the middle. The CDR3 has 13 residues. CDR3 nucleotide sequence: TGCGCCAGCAGCTTGGACAGGTCAAATGAGCAGTTCTTC. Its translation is CASSLDRSNEQFF.

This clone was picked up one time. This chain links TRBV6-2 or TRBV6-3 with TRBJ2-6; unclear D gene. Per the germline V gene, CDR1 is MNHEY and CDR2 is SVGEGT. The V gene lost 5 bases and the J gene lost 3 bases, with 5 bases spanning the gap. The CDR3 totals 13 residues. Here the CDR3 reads CASSTSGANVLTF. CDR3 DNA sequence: TGTGCCAGCAGTACGAGTGGGGCCAACGTCCTGACTTTC.

CDR3 DNA sequence: TGTGCCAGCAGCTTCGCCGGGAATGAAGATGAAAAACTGTTTTTT. As protein: CASSFAGNEDEKLFF. The V gene is TRBV5-5, the J gene TRBJ1-4; unclear D gene. In germline, CDR1 is SGHKS, CDR2 YYEKEE (reference sequence). This CDR3 has 15 residues. Trimming took off 2 bases at V and 6 bases at J, with 14 bases between the two ends.

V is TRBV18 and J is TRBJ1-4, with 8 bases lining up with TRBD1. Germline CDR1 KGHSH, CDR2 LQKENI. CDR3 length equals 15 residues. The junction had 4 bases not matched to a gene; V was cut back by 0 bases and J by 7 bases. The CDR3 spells CASSPPTGEREKLFF. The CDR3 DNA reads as TGTGCCAGCTCACCACCGACAGGGGAACGTGAAAAACTGTTTTTT.

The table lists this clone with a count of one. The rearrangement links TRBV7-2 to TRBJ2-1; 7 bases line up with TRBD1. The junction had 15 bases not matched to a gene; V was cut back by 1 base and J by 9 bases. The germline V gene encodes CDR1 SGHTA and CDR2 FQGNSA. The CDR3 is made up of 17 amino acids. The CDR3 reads CASSLEFEEHHRGEQFF. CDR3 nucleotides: TGTGCCAGCAGCTTAGAGTTCGAGGAACACCACAGGGGTGAGCAGTTCTTC.